The 31 T cell receptor beta chains below all came from one sample that was sequenced in a study of shared clonotypes between healthy human individuals. The protocol was immunoSEQ multiplex PCR, while the TCRdb copy is restricted to in-frame clones and leaves out a portion. Found here are over a million clones, more than 75% of them singletons; the top ten hold 0.6% to 0.75%. Sample: memory CD4+ T cells from PBMCs. Documented subset: CD45RA-negative fraction. These receptors were obtained from a man in his late teens or twenties in good health. Some clones in this sample may be carry-over from other donors' samples.

Concerning this clone itself: Other DNA sequences in this specimen translate into the identical CDR3. In DNA, the CDR3 is TGTGCCAGCAGCGTAGGAGGAAATAGCAATCAGCCCCAGCATTTT. Translating gives CASSVGGNSNQPQHF. The rearrangement joins TRBV9 to TRBJ1-5; D call uncertain. The CDR3 spans 15 residues. Germline-derived CDR1 and CDR2 are SGDLS and YYNGEE. Between the trimmed V and J ends, which lost 0 bases and 0 bases, there was a span of 7 bases.

The chain recombines TRBV7-2 with TRBJ2-1, with TRBD1 identical over 7 bases. This CDR3 is 16 amino acids long. V lost 6 bases to trimming and J lost 7 bases; unmatched junction nucleotides: 15. The germline gives CDR1 SGHTA, CDR2 FQGNSA. CDR3 residues: CASRPTGATGRNEQFF. The CDR3 DNA reads as TGTGCCAGCAGGCCTACAGGGGCAACCGGCCGGAATGAGCAGTTCTTC.

The chain recombines TRBV5-1 with TRBJ2-6; 7 nucleotides agree with TRBD1. J gave up 9 bases and V 3 bases, and 6 bases lay outside the gene matches. Germline V lookup: CDR1 SGHRS, CDR2 YFSETQ. The CDR3 is 14 amino acids. The CDR3 loop is CASSSQGQSNVLTF. CDR3 nucleotide sequence: TGCGCCAGCAGCTCCCAGGGACAGAGCAACGTCCTGACTTTC.

CDR3 coding DNA: TGTGCCAGCAGCGGAGGGACTAGCGGTCAAGAGACCCAGTACTTC. This gives the protein CASSGGTSGQETQYF. The V gene is TRBV9, the J gene TRBJ2-5, with TRBD2 identical over 11 bases. This CDR3 is 15 amino acids long. Losses at the gene ends were 3 bases for V and 2 bases for J; bases not matched to a gene: 3. Germline CDR1 reads SGDLS; CDR2 reads YYNGEE.

To note about this clone: Sequence at one end of the junction differs from germline and may be a read error. The chain employs TRBV2 and TRBJ2-5; tentative D call: TRBD2 (6 bases). The CDR3 has 10 amino acids. Germline-derived CDR1 and CDR2 are SNHLY and FYNNEI. CDR3 nucleotide sequence: TGTGCCAGCGGAACCGGGACTGGGCACTTC. Translation gives CASGTGTGHF.

The chain combines TRBV28 with TRBJ1-2, with 7 bases matching TRBD1. V lost 8 bases, J lost 6 bases, and 9 bases stayed unmatched. The CDR3 is 13 residues long. Germline CDR1 reads MDHEN; CDR2 reads SYDVKM. The CDR3 DNA reads TGTGCCAGCGAACCCACAGGGGTGGATGGCTACACCTTC. This codes for CASEPTGVDGYTF.

Turning to this clone: A much larger clone lies a single base off, so this may be a read error. The rearrangement uses TRBV27 and TRBJ1-4, with 7 bases that match TRBD1. The CDR3 sequence is 16 residues long. Germline-derived CDR1 and CDR2 are MNHEY and SMNVEV (reference sequence). V lost 5 bases to trimming and J lost 1 base; unmatched junction nucleotides: 7. CDR3 amino acids: CASSTGAGGTNEKLFF. The CDR3 DNA follows: TGTGCCAGCAGTACAGGGGCAGGCGGAACTAATGAAAAACTGTTTTTT.

This chain uses TRBV28 with TRBJ1-2, with TRBD1 as a possible D gene (5 bases). V lost 3 bases, J lost 0 bases, and 17 bases lay in between. This CDR3 comprises 17 residues. The germline CDR1 and CDR2 sequences are MDHEN and SYDVKM. CDR3 sequence reads: CASSFSGRFTSNYGYTF. Written as DNA, the CDR3 is TGTGCCAGCAGTTTTTCGGGACGGTTCACGTCTAACTATGGCTACACCTTC.

The rearrangement links TRBV5-1 to TRBJ2-5, with TRBD2 identical over 11 bases. Per germline, CDR1 SGHRS and CDR2 YFSETQ. The CDR3 length is 16 residues. V shed 2 bases, J shed 1 base, and the junction held 4 bases outside the gene matches. This CDR3 reads CASSFGTSGSQETQYF. In DNA form, the CDR3 reads TGCGCCAGCAGCTTCGGGACTAGCGGTTCCCAAGAGACCCAGTACTTC.

This clone occurred once. J is TRBJ1-5 and V is TRBV19; D is unresolved. Trimming cost V 1 base and J 9 bases, with 10 bases left between them. The germline gives CDR1 LNHDA, CDR2 SQIVND (reference sequence). The CDR3 extends over 13 amino acids. DNA for the CDR3: TGTGCCAGTAGTATAGGCCAGTGGAGGCCCCAGCATTTT. Amino acids: CASSIGQWRPQHF.

This clone was seen only once. The sample contains more than one DNA sequence encoding this CDR3. J is TRBJ2-3 and V is TRBV28; D unresolved. Trimming left V 4 bases short and J 3 bases short, with 5 bases between. Per the germline V gene, CDR1 is MDHEN and CDR2 is SYDVKM. The CDR3 has 12 amino acids. The CDR3 DNA reads as TGTGCCAGCAGTTCAGCAACAGATACGCAGTATTTT. It translates to CASSSATDTQYF.

The genes are TRBV7-2 and TRBJ2-5; 7 positions match TRBD2. The germline gives CDR1 SGHTA, CDR2 FQGNSA. After removal of 0 bases from V and 2 bases from J, the junction contained 9 bases not matched to a gene. The CDR3 contains 17 residues. CDR3 residues: CASSLASSGNPQETQYF. The CDR3 coding sequence is TGTGCCAGCAGCTTAGCTTCTAGCGGAAACCCTCAAGAGACCCAGTACTTC. Full variable domain (outside the CDR3, taken from reference TRBV7-2 and TRBJ2-5): GAGVSQSPSNKVTEKGKDVELRCDPISGHTALYWYRQSLGQGLEFLIYFQGNSAPDKSGLPSDRFSAERTGGSVSTLTIQRTQQEDSAVYLCASSLASSGNPQETQYFGPGTRLLVL.

This sequence joins TRBV28 and TRBJ1-1; weak D call: TRBD1 (6 bases). Deletions cut 5 bases from V and 0 bases from J, with 13 bases between. Germline V CDR1 and CDR2: MDHEN, SYDVKM. The CDR3 consists of 15 residues. The CDR3 region is CASSEQQGMNTEAFF. The CDR3 DNA reads as TGTGCCAGCAGTGAACAACAGGGTATGAACACTGAAGCTTTCTTT.

J is TRBJ1-2 and V is TRBV28, with 7 bases that match TRBD1. The CDR3 loop spans 13 amino acids. CDR1 and CDR2 (germline): MDHEN, SYDVKM. With V trimmed by 10 bases and J by 3 bases, 8 bases remained unmatched. CDR3 amino acids: CATRRQGYYGYTF. The DNA of the CDR3 is TGTGCCACCCGACGACAGGGATACTATGGCTACACCTTC.

The genes are TRBV6-5 and TRBJ1-2; the D gene is possibly TRBD1 (6 bases). The CDR3 runs 12 residues. Germline V gene lookup returns CDR1 MNHEY and CDR2 SVGAGI. V lost 7 bases and J lost 3, with 9 bases in between. The CDR3 nucleotides are TGTGCCAGCAATGGGGGCGACTATGGCTACACCTTC. Translated, it gives CASNGGDYGYTF.

V usage is TRBV2 and J usage is TRBJ1-1; D not certain. The V gene's germline CDR1 is SNHLY and CDR2 FYNNEI. Trimming cost V 8 bases and J 3 bases, with 13 bases left between them. The CDR3 consists of 13 residues. The CDR3 DNA reads as TGTGCCAGCGCGATAAGGCAGGACACTGAAGCTTTCTTT. This codes for CASAIRQDTEAFF.

The V call is TRBV30, the J call TRBJ1-4, with D uncertain. The CDR3 length is 15 residues. Germline V gene data show CDR1 as GTSNPN and CDR2 as SVGIG (reference sequence). V shed 7 bases and J shed 7 bases, with 22 bases lying between them. The CDR3 DNA is TGTGCCTTGACCAGACTAAATGGGGTGGGTGAAAAACTGTTTTTT. It encodes CALTRLNGVGEKLFF.

This chain links TRBV6-1 with TRBJ2-3; no clear D gene. The CDR3 contains 14 residues. CDR1 MNHNS and CDR2 SASEGT come from the germline V gene. The germline V and J ends were trimmed by 6 bases and 2 bases, with 12 bases remaining between them. The CDR3 is CASRTSPYTDTQYF. The DNA for the CDR3 is TGTGCCAGCAGGACGAGTCCGTACACAGATACGCAGTATTTT.

The genes are TRBV4-2 and TRBJ2-7, with no clear D. The CDR3 covers 16 residues. Germline V gives CDR1 LGHNA, CDR2 YNFKEQ. Trimming took 2 bases from V and 0 from J, leaving 14 bases between them. CDR3 loop: CASSQPSAESSYEQYF. The CDR3 DNA is TGTGCCAGCAGCCAACCCTCTGCGGAGTCCTCCTACGAGCAGTACTTC.

This chain connects TRBV30 to TRBJ1-6, with TRBD1 identical over 10 bases. Unmatched junction bases numbered 13, after V lost 4 bases and J lost 10 bases. In germline, CDR1 is GTSNPN, CDR2 SVGIG (reference sequence). The CDR3 sequence is 16 residues long. CDR3 bases: TGTGCCTGGACTCGCCTTATGGACAGGGGGAACTCACCCCTCCACTTT. Translation: CAWTRLMDRGNSPLHF.

The rearrangement joins TRBV27 to TRBJ1-3; possibly TRBD1 for D (5 bases). This CDR3 has 15 residues. Trimming stripped 5 bases from V and 2 bases from J, with 13 bases between. Germline V gives CDR1 MNHEY, CDR2 SMNVEV (reference sequence). Here the CDR3 DNA reads TGTGCCAGCAGTCCTCAGACAGTCCCTGGAAACACCATATATTTT. Translating gives CASSPQTVPGNTIYF.

This clone showed up just a few times. The V gene is TRBV30, the J gene TRBJ1-3; tentatively, D is TRBD1 (6 bases). Germline V lookup: CDR1 GTSNPN, CDR2 SVGIG (reference sequence). The CDR3 loop spans 16 amino acids. V gave up 0 bases and J gave up 4 bases, with 16 bases separating them. This chain's CDR3 is CAWSVGGLGAGNTIYF. DNA of the CDR3: TGTGCCTGGAGTGTAGGGGGTTTGGGGGCCGGAAACACCATATATTTT. Filled out from reference TRBV30 and TRBJ1-3, the complete variable domain reads SQTIHQWPATLVQPVGSPLSLECTVEGTSNPNLYWYRQAAGRGLQLLFYSVGIGQISSEVPQNLSASRPQDRQFILSSKKLLLSDSGFYLCAWSVGGLGAGNTIYFGEGSWLTVV.

The chain has TRBV11-1 and TRBJ2-1; 8 bases line up with TRBD2. V was clipped by 3 bases and J by 4 bases; unmatched bases: 5. The V gene's germline CDR1 is SGHAT and CDR2 FQDESV (reference sequence). This CDR3 is built from 15 residues. The DNA of the CDR3 is TGTGCCAGCAGCTTTCACCGGGGGGGATACAATGAGCAGTTCTTC. Its translation: CASSFHRGGYNEQFF.

The chain joins TRBV19 to TRBJ1-5; 7 bases are shared with TRBD1. The J segment lost 5 bases and the V segment lost 6 bases, leaving 10 bases of the junction unmatched. Germline-derived CDR1 and CDR2 are LNHDA and SQIVND (reference sequence). This CDR3 has 15 amino acids. DNA of the CDR3: TGTGCCAGTAGAACACAGGGGCGGATCGATCAGCCCCAGCATTTT. Translation: CASRTQGRIDQPQHF.

As DNA, the CDR3 is TGTGCCAGCAGCTACGACAGGGCCAGCACTGAAGCTTTCTTT. Its protein product is CASSYDRASTEAFF. This sequence joins TRBV7-8 and TRBJ1-1; TRBD1 matches at 7 bases. This CDR3 comprises 14 residues. Germline-derived CDR1 and CDR2 are SGHVS and FQNEAQ. Losses at the gene ends were 4 bases for V and 4 bases for J; bases not matched to a gene: 6.

The rearrangement links TRBV28 to TRBJ2-2, with 8 bases that match TRBD1. The CDR3 is made up of 13 amino acids. Germline trimming cut 6 bases from V and 9 bases from J; bases unmatched to any gene: 6. CDR1 and CDR2 from the germline V gene are MDHEN and SYDVKM. The CDR3 is CASRDRVVRELFF. The CDR3 DNA is TGTGCCAGCAGGGACAGGGTAGTAAGGGAGCTGTTTTTT.

The chain combines TRBV6-1 with TRBJ1-1, with TRBD1 as a possible D gene (5 bases). Germline V lookup: CDR1 MNHNS, CDR2 SASEGT. This CDR3 is built from 15 residues. Trimming left V 6 bases short and J 3 bases short, with 17 bases between. This chain's CDR3 is CASRNQGGRYTEAFF. The CDR3 bases are TGTGCCAGCAGAAACCAGGGAGGGAGGTACACTGAAGCTTTCTTT.

The gene calls are TRBV9 and TRBJ2-3; 7 bases line up with TRBD2. Germline V gene data show CDR1 as SGDLS and CDR2 as YYNGEE. V shed 0 bases, J shed 2 bases, and the junction held 6 bases outside the gene matches. The CDR3 sequence is 16 residues long. In DNA form, the CDR3 reads TGTGCCAGCAGCGTAGTCGAGGGAGGGTCCACAGATACGCAGTATTTT. Its translation is CASSVVEGGSTDTQYF. Full variable domain (rest looked up from reference TRBV9 and TRBJ2-3): DSGVTQTPKHLITATGQRVTLRCSPRSGDLSVYWYQQSLDQGLQFLIQYYNGEERAKGNILERFSAQQFPDLHSELNLSSLELGDSALYFCASSVVEGGSTDTQYFGPGTRLTVL.

The chain recombines TRBV7-2 with TRBJ2-7; a weak D match, TRBD1 (6 bases). Germline V gene data show CDR1 as SGHTA and CDR2 as FQGNSA. This CDR3 spans 14 amino acids. The V end was cut by 7 bases, the J end by 3 bases, with 16 bases between. The CDR3 spells CASTVQGSSYEQYF. The DNA of the CDR3 is TGTGCCAGCACCGTCCAGGGGTCTAGCTACGAGCAGTACTTC.

Details on this clone: This same CDR3 is encoded by further DNA sequences in the sample. The V call is TRBV5-1, the J call TRBJ2-7; D is unclear. With 4 bases removed from V and 4 bases from J, the gap between germline ends came to 6 bases. CDR3 length equals 11 residues. Germline V CDR1 and CDR2: SGHRS, YFSETQ. CDR3 in DNA: TGCGCCAGCAGCGAAGCATACGAGCAGTACTTC. Translating it yields CASSEAYEQYF.

Comments on this clone: The same CDR3 arises from other DNA sequences in this sample as well. This sequence joins TRBV5-1 and TRBJ2-5; D is possibly TRBD1 (7 bases). CDR1 and CDR2 (germline): SGHRS, YFSETQ. The CDR3 is 14 amino acids. The V end lost 1 base, the J end lost 5 bases, and 12 bases lay between the germline ends. The CDR3 loop reads CASSLTGAGETQYF. CDR3 sequence (DNA): TGCGCCAGCAGCTTGACAGGGGCGGGGGAGACCCAGTACTTC. Full variable domain (rest looked up from reference TRBV5-1 and TRBJ2-5): KAGVTQTPRYLIKTRGQQVTLSCSPISGHRSVSWYQQTPGQGLQFLFEYFSETQRNKGNFPGRFSGRQFSNSRSEMNVSTLELGDSALYLCASSLTGAGETQYFGPGTRLLVL.